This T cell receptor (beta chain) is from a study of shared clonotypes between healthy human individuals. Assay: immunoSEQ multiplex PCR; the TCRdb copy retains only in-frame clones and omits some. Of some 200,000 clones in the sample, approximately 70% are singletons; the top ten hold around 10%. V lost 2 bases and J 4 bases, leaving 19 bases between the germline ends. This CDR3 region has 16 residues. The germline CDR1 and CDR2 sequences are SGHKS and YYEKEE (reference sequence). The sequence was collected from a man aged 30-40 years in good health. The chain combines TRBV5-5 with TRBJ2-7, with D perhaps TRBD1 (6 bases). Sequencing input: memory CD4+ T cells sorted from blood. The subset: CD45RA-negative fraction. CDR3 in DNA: TGTGCCAGCAGCTTTATCGAGAGGACAGCCAAATACGAGCAGTACTTC. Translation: CASSFIERTAKYEQYF.